This T cell receptor (beta chain) was captured in a study of CD8+ T cells in alopecia areata. Across the study: Twice daily, treated patients received 5 to 10 mg of oral tofacitinib. Study-wide findings and caveats: Scalp sample data also include resident alphabeta T cells from normal skin. Links between baseline CD8+ expansion and response need larger treated cohorts. In patients, TCRs were shared less clearly than in mice, and HLA may possibly be involved.

Extraction and reverse transcription of RNA yielded cDNA as the sequencing template. Assay used: immunoSEQ multiplex PCR; TCRdb lists only in-frame clones, some missing. Of about 140,000 clones in the sample, about 56% are singletons; the top ten hold less than 20%. About this clone itself: Its antigen is unknown.

Trimming took 8 bases from V and 3 from J, leaving 13 bases between them. The CDR3 length is 13 residues. Germline CDR1 reads MGHDK; CDR2 reads SYGVNS. The treatment is: oral pan-JAK inhibitor, 5-10 mg twice daily. Here the sequenced sample was CD8+ T cells sorted from blood, taken at week 4, from a patient treated with tofacitinib. The sequence was collected from a human donor with alopecia areata. V usage is TRBV25-1 and J usage is TRBJ2-5; perhaps TRBD2 as D (7 bases). CDR3 protein: CASLAGAEETQYF. Here the CDR3 DNA reads TGTGCCAGCCTCGCGGGGGCCGAAGAGACCCAGTACTTC. Together with reference TRBV25-1 and TRBJ2-5, the CDR3 gives the full variable domain: EADIYQTPRYLVIGTGKKITLECSQTMGHDKMYWYQQDPGMELHLIHYSYGVNSTEKGDLSSESTVSRIRTEHFPLTLESARPSHTSQYLCASLAGAEETQYFGPGTRLLVL.